This TCR beta chain was identified in a study of Ad26.COV2.S vaccination and SARS-CoV-2 variants. Study context: The vaccine Ad26.COV2.S was put into the muscle once, or twice with 56 days between. Study conclusions and caveats: Spike-specific CD8+ and CD4+ T cell responses reportedly showed substantial breadth after vaccination. Measures of TCR breadth and depth may have fallen short of total T cell responses.

Treatment described: around 19 received Ad26.COV2.S at low or high dose, single or two shots; several received placebo; per-sample allocation not given. The samples were gathered on day 63 after the first injection of vaccine or placebo. In Boston, the donor was an adult between 18-55 years of age. The table came from immunoSEQ multiplex PCR; TCRdb's copy has only in-frame clones and leaves some out. The sample shows around 310,000 clones, 85% to 90% of them seen only once. The CDR3 has 13 amino acids. V lost 2 bases and J lost 7, with 10 bases in between. Per the germline V gene, CDR1 is SGDLS and CDR2 is YYNGEE. Comment on this clone: Antigen: not known.

The V call is TRBV9, the J call TRBJ1-5; no reliable D call. The TCR comes from a person aged 18 to 59 who received the Ad26.COV2.S COVID-19 vaccine or a placebo. This specimen consisted of peripheral blood, obtained in a trial of Ad26.COV2.S vaccine versus placebo. CDR3 nucleotide sequence: TGTGCCAGCAGCGTGGCAGTAGGACAGCCCCAGCATTTT. It is translated as CASSVAVGQPQHF. Using reference TRBV9 and TRBJ1-5 for the parts outside the CDR3, the full variable domain is DSGVTQTPKHLITATGQRVTLRCSPRSGDLSVYWYQQSLDQGLQFLIQYYNGEERAKGNILERFSAQQFPDLHSELNLSSLELGDSALYFCASSVAVGQPQHFGDGTRLSIL.